A single sample is the source of the 28 T cell receptor beta chains below, sequenced in a study of CD8 T cells in ankylosing spondylitis. TCRdb recomputed calls from the 5' RACE reads with MiXCR, one row per CDR3 protein. The data contain 220,000 or so distinct CDR3 sequences, 10% to 13% of them singletons. Sample: blood, either unsorted or a sorted T cell fraction (not recorded which). The source is a male donor with ankylosing spondylitis or in good health (not recorded which).

This clonotype was counted at least ten times. The rearrangement uses TRBV5-1 and TRBJ2-2; the match to TRBD2 covers 8 bases. Trimming cost V 4 bases and J 4 bases; bases outside gene matches: 6. From germline, CDR1 is SGHRS and CDR2 YFSETQ. This CDR3 comprises 15 residues. The chain's CDR3 is CASSPTAGGTGELFF. The CDR3 DNA reads TGCGCCAGCAGCCCCACGGCGGGGGGCACCGGGGAGCTGTTTTTT. Full variable domain (outside the CDR3, taken from reference TRBV5-1 and TRBJ2-2): KAGVTQTPRYLIKTRGQQVTLSCSPISGHRSVSWYQQTPGQGLQFLFEYFSETQRNKGNFPGRFSGRQFSNSRSEMNVSTLELGDSALYLCASSPTAGGTGELFFGEGSRLTVL.

This chain joins TRBV5-1 and TRBJ1-5; 8 bases agree with TRBD1. This CDR3 has 15 amino acids. With 0 bases clipped from V and 4 bases from J, the junction kept 3 bases outside the gene matches. The germline CDR1 and CDR2 sequences are SGHRS and YFSETQ. DNA of the CDR3: TGCGCCAGCAGCTTGGGGACAGGGATGAATCAGCCCCAGCATTTT. Translated, it gives CASSLGTGMNQPQHF.

V gene TRBV6-6 combines with J gene TRBJ2-5, with TRBD2 as a possible D gene (5 bases). Germline-derived CDR1 and CDR2 are MNHNY and SVGAGI (reference sequence). Deletions cut 6 bases from V and 2 bases from J, with 10 bases between. CDR3 length: 13 amino acids. CDR3 protein: CASSGLEQETQYF. The DNA of the CDR3 is TGTGCCAGCAGCGGACTTGAACAAGAGACCCAGTACTTC.

This clonotype was picked up one time. The chain recombines TRBV20-1 with TRBJ2-3, with TRBD2 identical over 9 bases. This CDR3 has 16 residues. After removal of 5 bases from V and 2 bases from J, the junction contained 11 bases not matched to a gene. The germline V gene has CDR1 DFQATT and CDR2 SNEGSKA (reference sequence). The CDR3 DNA follows: TGCAGTGCTCCCAATCTAGCGGGGAGAGCCACAGATACGCAGTATTTT. Protein product: CSAPNLAGRATDTQYF.

This clonotype showed up many times. This sequence joins TRBV27 and TRBJ1-2, with 8 bases matching TRBD1. CDR1 MNHEY and CDR2 SMNVEV come from the germline V gene (reference sequence). With 6 bases clipped from V and 4 bases from J, the junction kept 7 bases outside the gene matches. This CDR3 has 14 amino acids. The DNA of the CDR3 is TGTGCCAGCAGCTACAGGGGGAACGGCTATGGCTACACCTTC. This encodes CASSYRGNGYGYTF.

This clonotype was seen ten or more times. V is TRBV24-1 and J is TRBJ1-1, with 9 bases fitting TRBD1. CDR3 length: 13 residues. Trimming cost V 1 base and J 11 bases; bases outside gene matches: 4. In germline, CDR1 is KGHDR, CDR2 SFDVKD. CDR3 protein: CATSDFAGQGAFF. The CDR3 nucleotides read TGTGCCACCAGTGATTTCGCCGGACAGGGGGCTTTCTTT.

In its sample, this clonotype was seen a few times. The chain combines TRBV5-1 with TRBJ2-7; 12 bases map to TRBD2. The CDR3 sequence is 16 residues long. The V gene's germline CDR1 is SGHRS and CDR2 YFSETQ. Losses at the gene ends were 4 bases for V and 6 bases for J; bases not matched to a gene: 11. CDR3 sequence reads: CASSQGRLAGELEQYF. CDR3 nucleotide sequence: TGCGCCAGCAGCCAAGGGCGACTAGCGGGGGAGCTCGAGCAGTACTTC.

The chain employs TRBV29-1 and TRBJ1-5; D is unclear. Germline CDR1 SQVTM, CDR2 ANQGSEA. The CDR3 is 13 residues long. With 1 base removed from V and 5 bases from J, the gap between germline ends came to 9 bases. CDR3 in amino acids: CSVEASGDQPQHF. DNA of the CDR3: TGCAGCGTTGAAGCTTCAGGAGATCAGCCCCAGCATTTT.

This clonotype was detected many times. J is TRBJ2-5 and V is TRBV15; D unresolved. The CDR3 length is 15 residues. V shed 5 bases and J shed 5 bases, with 18 bases lying between them. The germline V gene has CDR1 LNHNV and CDR2 YYDKDF (reference sequence). The CDR3 coding sequence is TGTGCCACCAGCTCTCGGACGGTTTTAGGGGAGACCCAGTACTTC. Translated, it gives CATSSRTVLGETQYF.

This clonotype appeared a few times. This chain connects TRBV5-1 to TRBJ2-1, with 12 bases fitting TRBD2. V shed 4 bases and J 4 bases; nucleotides not matched to a gene: 6. There are 16 residues in the CDR3. Per the germline V gene, CDR1 is SGHRS and CDR2 is YFSETQ. The CDR3 loop reads CASSVELAGGYNEQFF. CDR3 DNA sequence: TGCGCCAGCAGCGTCGAACTAGCGGGGGGTTACAATGAGCAGTTCTTC.

This clonotype was counted only a few times. This sequence joins TRBV20-1 and TRBJ2-1, with 9 bases fitting TRBD1. This CDR3 spans 13 amino acids. V gave up 5 bases and J gave up 5 bases; unmatched junction bases: 4. Germline CDR1 reads DFQATT; CDR2 reads SNEGSKA (reference sequence). The CDR3 is CSAPGTGHNEQFF. The CDR3 DNA sequence: TGCAGTGCTCCCGGGACAGGGCACAATGAGCAGTTCTTC.

Many counts were recorded for this clonotype. V usage is TRBV7-3 and J usage is TRBJ1-1; 10 bases are a match to TRBD1. This CDR3 is 16 amino acids long. The germline V gene has CDR1 SGHTA and CDR2 FQGTGA. The V gene end was trimmed by 3 bases and the J gene end by 0 bases; junction bases not matched to a gene: 4. CDR3 nucleotides: TGTGCCAGCAGCTTGGGACAGGGGCCCGTGAACACTGAAGCTTTCTTT. It translates to CASSLGQGPVNTEAFF. The entire variable domain, with the rest obtained from reference TRBV7-3 and TRBJ1-1, is as follows: GAGVSQTPSNKVTEKGKYVELRCDPISGHTALYWYRQSLGQGPEFLIYFQGTGAADDSGLPNDRFFAVRPEGSVSTLKIQRTERGDSAVYLCASSLGQGPVNTEAFFGQGTRLTVV.

This clonotype was recorded at least ten times. The chain links TRBV10-3 to TRBJ2-3; a weak D match, TRBD1 (5 bases). V lost 9 bases to trimming and J lost 0 bases, with 10 bases between them. In germline, CDR1 is ENHRY, CDR2 SYGVKD. This CDR3 is 13 amino acids long. The CDR3 DNA is TGTGCCATGGGGCTTCCAAGCACAGATACGCAGTATTTT. This sequence encodes CAMGLPSTDTQYF.

This clonotype was seen repeatedly, ten times or more. The chain couples TRBV20-1 to TRBJ1-5, with 10 bases that match TRBD1. V shed 7 bases, J shed 10 bases, and the junction held 7 bases outside the gene matches. The CDR3 loop spans 12 amino acids. CDR1 DFQATT and CDR2 SNEGSKA come from the germline V gene (reference sequence). CDR3 in DNA: TGCAGTGTTGGGGACAGGGGCGAACCCCAGCATTTT. It is translated as CSVGDRGEPQHF.

The sample holds many counts of this clonotype. The genes are TRBV5-5 and TRBJ2-7; D might be TRBD2 (5 bases). Germline V gene lookup returns CDR1 SGHKS and CDR2 YYEKEE (reference sequence). The CDR3 totals 14 residues. V was pared by 4 bases and J by 2 bases, with 13 bases between. The CDR3 is CASSPGSGPYEQYF. In DNA, the CDR3 is TGTGCCAGCAGCCCGGGGTCCGGACCCTACGAGCAGTACTTC. Based on the CDR3 plus reference TRBV5-5 and TRBJ2-7, the full variable domain is DAGVTQSPTHLIKTRGQQVTLRCSPISGHKSVSWYQQVLGQGPQFIFQYYEKEERGRGNFPDRFSARQFPNYSSELNVNALLLGDSALYLCASSPGSGPYEQYFGPGTRLTVT.

This clonotype was seen only a few times. V and J are TRBV5-6 and TRBJ1-1; D gene uncertain. CDR3 length: 16 amino acids. The germline V gene has CDR1 SGHDT and CDR2 YYEEEE. The germline V and J ends were trimmed by 6 bases and 6 bases, with 24 bases remaining between them. The CDR3 here is CASNPVGFPIGAEAFF. Written as DNA, the CDR3 is TGTGCCAGCAACCCCGTCGGGTTCCCGATAGGAGCTGAAGCTTTCTTT.

The rearrangement uses TRBV9 and TRBJ1-2; 7 bases fit TRBD1. With V trimmed by 3 bases and J by 3 bases, 2 bases remained unmatched. The germline V gene has CDR1 SGDLS and CDR2 YYNGEE. This CDR3 region has 13 residues. The CDR3 here is CASSEGQYYGYTF. CDR3 DNA: TGTGCCAGCAGCGAGGGACAGTACTATGGCTACACCTTC.

Many counts were recorded for this clonotype. The chain combines TRBV12-3 or TRBV12-4 with TRBJ1-1; D gene uncertain. CDR3 size: 13 residues. Trimming shortened V by 6 bases and J by 7 bases, and 15 bases separated the two germline ends. The CDR3 sequence is CASRALEGFEAFF. CDR3 sequence (DNA): TGTGCCAGCAGGGCATTGGAGGGCTTTGAAGCTTTCTTT.

A few counts support this clonotype. The chain uses TRBV20-1 and TRBJ1-6; D uncertain. Deletions cut 4 bases from V and 6 bases from J, with 16 bases between. This CDR3 has 15 residues. Per the germline V gene, CDR1 is DFQATT and CDR2 is SNEGSKA (reference sequence). CDR3: CSAIDRARTNSPLHF. The CDR3 DNA sequence: TGCAGTGCTATTGATAGGGCTCGGACTAATTCACCCCTCCACTTT.

The CDR3 sequence is CAWSDGGSAGNQPQHF. CDR3 nucleotides: TGTGCCTGGAGTGATGGGGGATCAGCAGGCAATCAGCCCCAGCATTTT. V is TRBV30 and J is TRBJ1-5; possibly TRBD1 for D (5 bases). The germline CDR1 and CDR2 sequences are GTSNPN and SVGIG (reference sequence). This CDR3 has 16 residues. V was cut by 1 base and J by 2 bases, with 15 bases left in between.

This clonotype was seen repeatedly, ten times or more. The V gene is TRBV6-2 or TRBV6-3, the J gene TRBJ2-2; TRBD2 is a possible D gene (6 bases). Trimming removed 10 bases from V and 4 bases from J, with 16 bases in between. CDR1 is MNHEY and CDR2 is SVGEGT in the germline V gene. This CDR3 is 14 amino acids long. CDR3 nucleotide sequence: TGTGCCACCATCTCCGGGGGAATCACCGGGGAGCTGTTTTTT. Amino acid sequence: CATISGGITGELFF.

In this sample, this clonotype turned up many times. The rearrangement joins TRBV5-1 to TRBJ1-5; no clear D gene. Between the trimmed V and J ends, which lost 5 bases and 0 bases, there was a span of 12 bases. This CDR3 spans 15 amino acids. Per germline, CDR1 SGHRS and CDR2 YFSETQ. In DNA, the CDR3 is TGCGCCAGCAGGCAGGACGGGGATAGCAATCAGCCCCAGCATTTT. Translation gives CASRQDGDSNQPQHF.

This clonotype was counted a few times. This chain connects TRBV27 to TRBJ2-1; TRBD1 matches at 10 bases. Germline V CDR1 and CDR2: MNHEY, SMNVEV (reference sequence). The CDR3 is 16 amino acids. V gave up 6 bases and J gave up 2 bases; unmatched junction bases: 7. The chain's CDR3 is CASSRAGTGAYNEQFF. The CDR3 nucleotides read TGTGCCAGCAGCCGAGCCGGGACAGGGGCCTACAATGAGCAGTTCTTC.

This clonotype was found many times. J is TRBJ1-6 and V is TRBV5-1; the match to TRBD1 covers 8 bases. With 4 bases clipped from V and 10 bases from J, the junction kept 7 bases outside the gene matches. CDR3 length equals 14 residues. CDR1 is SGHRS, CDR2 YFSETQ, per germline. CDR3 sequence (DNA): TGCGCCAGCAGCCCGGGACAGGTTGACTCACCCCTCCACTTT. Amino acids: CASSPGQVDSPLHF.

This clonotype was counted only a few times. The chain recombines TRBV7-2 with TRBJ2-2; D perhaps matches TRBD2 (6 bases). Germline V gene lookup returns CDR1 SGHTA and CDR2 FQGNSA. The CDR3 contains 17 residues. V dropped 5 bases and J dropped 0 bases, with 16 bases sitting between them. The CDR3 spells CASSRSGTGANTGELFF. In DNA, the CDR3 is TGTGCCAGCAGCCGATCCGGGACGGGAGCGAACACCGGGGAGCTGTTTTTT.

The CDR3 DNA sequence: TGTGCCAGCAGCCAATTTCTTTTAGGCATGATTAGCAATCAGCCCCAGCATTTT. Translation gives CASSQFLLGMISNQPQHF. This chain connects TRBV16 to TRBJ1-5; D is unresolved. The V gene's germline CDR1 is KGHSY and CDR2 FQNENV. The CDR3 contains 18 residues. V was clipped by 1 base and J by 0 bases, with 16 bases between them.

This chain uses TRBV20-1 with TRBJ2-5, with D perhaps TRBD2 (6 bases). Trimming shortened V by 0 bases and J by 5 bases, and 13 bases separated the two germline ends. CDR3 length: 14 amino acids. CDR1 and CDR2 from the germline V gene are DFQATT and SNEGSKA (reference sequence). CDR3 DNA sequence: TGCAGTGCTAGAGAGGCGGGGCGAGGGGAGACCCAGTACTTC. Its protein is CSAREAGRGETQYF.

This clonotype was seen at least ten times. The chain links TRBV12-3 or TRBV12-4 to TRBJ2-1; 8 bases match TRBD2. Trimming took 4 bases from V and 4 from J; bases not matched to a gene: 3. The CDR3 sequence is 14 residues long. The CDR3 sequence is CASSYPGGYNEQFF. The CDR3 nucleotides are TGTGCCAGCAGTTACCCGGGGGGGTACAATGAGCAGTTCTTC.